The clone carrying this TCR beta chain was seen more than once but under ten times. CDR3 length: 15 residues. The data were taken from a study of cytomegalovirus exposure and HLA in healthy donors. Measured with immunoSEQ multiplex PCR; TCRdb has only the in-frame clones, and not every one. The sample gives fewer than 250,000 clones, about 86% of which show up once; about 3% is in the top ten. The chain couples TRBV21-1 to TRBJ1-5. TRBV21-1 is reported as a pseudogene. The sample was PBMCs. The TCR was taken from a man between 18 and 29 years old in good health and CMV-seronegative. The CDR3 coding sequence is TGTGCCAGCAGCAAAGAACCCAGAGCGGATCAGCCCCAGCATTTT. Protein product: CASSKEPRADQPQHF.